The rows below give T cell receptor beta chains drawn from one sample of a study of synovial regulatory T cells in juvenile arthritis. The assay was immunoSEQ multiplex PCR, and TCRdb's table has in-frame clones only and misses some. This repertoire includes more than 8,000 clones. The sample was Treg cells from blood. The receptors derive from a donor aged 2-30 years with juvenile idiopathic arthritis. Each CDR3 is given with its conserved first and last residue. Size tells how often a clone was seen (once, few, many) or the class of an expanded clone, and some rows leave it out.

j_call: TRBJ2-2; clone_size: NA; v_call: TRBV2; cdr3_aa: CASKVGQSNTGELFF
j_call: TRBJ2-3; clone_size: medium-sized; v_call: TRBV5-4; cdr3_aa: CASSWRWSTDTQYF
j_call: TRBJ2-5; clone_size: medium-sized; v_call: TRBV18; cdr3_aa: CASSLGQFETQYF
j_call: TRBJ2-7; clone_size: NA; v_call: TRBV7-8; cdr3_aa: CASSLVLADSYEQYF
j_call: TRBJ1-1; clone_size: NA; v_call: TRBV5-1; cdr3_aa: CASSSGTGSAFF
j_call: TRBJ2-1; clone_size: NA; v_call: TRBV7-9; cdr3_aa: CASSLAKDLLNYNEQFF
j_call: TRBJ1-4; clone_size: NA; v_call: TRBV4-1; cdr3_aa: CASSQRPRGPDEKLFF
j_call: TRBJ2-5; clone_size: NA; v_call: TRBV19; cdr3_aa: CASSHLRDRAETQYF
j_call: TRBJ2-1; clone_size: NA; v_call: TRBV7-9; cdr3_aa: CASSQVQGYNEQFF
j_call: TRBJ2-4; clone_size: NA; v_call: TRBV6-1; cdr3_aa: CASSDGQTLAKNIQYF
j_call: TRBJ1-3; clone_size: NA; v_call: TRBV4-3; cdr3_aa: CASSQDPPTGSGNTIYF
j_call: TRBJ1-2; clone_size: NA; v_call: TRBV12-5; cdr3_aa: CASGSSVGVHTF
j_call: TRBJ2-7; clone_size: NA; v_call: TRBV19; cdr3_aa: CASSPRTSGSGISYEQYF
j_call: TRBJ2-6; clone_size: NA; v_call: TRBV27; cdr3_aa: CASSLTRTGITSGANVLTF
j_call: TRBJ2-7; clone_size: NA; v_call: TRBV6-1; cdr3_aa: CASSGGSVSIYEQYF
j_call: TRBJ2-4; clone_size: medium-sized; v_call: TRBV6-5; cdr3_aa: CASSYDRAKNIQYF
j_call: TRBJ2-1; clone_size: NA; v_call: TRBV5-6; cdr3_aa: CASSLASPYNEQFF
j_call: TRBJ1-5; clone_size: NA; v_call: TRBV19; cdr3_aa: CASTSGQLSQPQHF
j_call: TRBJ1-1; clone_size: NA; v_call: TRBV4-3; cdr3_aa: CASSQDREPTEAFF
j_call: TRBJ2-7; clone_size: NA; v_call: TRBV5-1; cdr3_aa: CASSLAGTGGIVHEQYF
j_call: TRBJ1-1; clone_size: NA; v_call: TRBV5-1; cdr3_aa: CASSTEGVTEAFF
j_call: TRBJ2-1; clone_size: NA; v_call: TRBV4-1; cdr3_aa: CASSRGGIDEQFF
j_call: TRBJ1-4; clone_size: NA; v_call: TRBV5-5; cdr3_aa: CASSRPGQEATNEKLFF
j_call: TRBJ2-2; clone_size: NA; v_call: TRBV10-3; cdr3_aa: CAISDRGRTGELFF
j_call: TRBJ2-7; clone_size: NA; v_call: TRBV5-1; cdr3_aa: CASSPTGDYEQYF